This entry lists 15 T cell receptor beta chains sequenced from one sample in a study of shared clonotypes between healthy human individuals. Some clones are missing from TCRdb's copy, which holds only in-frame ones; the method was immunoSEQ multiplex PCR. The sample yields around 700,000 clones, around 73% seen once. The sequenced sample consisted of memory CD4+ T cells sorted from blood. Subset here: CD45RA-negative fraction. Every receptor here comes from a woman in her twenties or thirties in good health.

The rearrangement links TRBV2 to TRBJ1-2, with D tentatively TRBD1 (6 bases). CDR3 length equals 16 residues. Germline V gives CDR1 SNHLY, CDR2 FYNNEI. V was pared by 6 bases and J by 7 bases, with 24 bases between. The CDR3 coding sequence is TGTGCCAGCAGAGATTCCGAATCGGGGGCCCTTGGTGGCTACACCTTC. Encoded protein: CASRDSESGALGGYTF. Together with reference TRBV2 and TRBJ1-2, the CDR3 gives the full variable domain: EPEVTQTPSHQVTQMGQEVILRCVPISNHLYFYWYRQILGQKVEFLVSFYNNEISEKSEIFDDQFSVERPDGSNFTLKIRSTKLEDSAMYFCASRDSESGALGGYTFGSGTRLTVV.

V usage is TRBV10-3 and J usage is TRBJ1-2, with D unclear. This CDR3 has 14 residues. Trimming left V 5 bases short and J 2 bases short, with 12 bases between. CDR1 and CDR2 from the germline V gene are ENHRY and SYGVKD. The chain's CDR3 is CAISSQDGNYGYTF. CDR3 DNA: TGTGCCATCAGTTCGCAGGACGGGAACTATGGCTACACCTTC.

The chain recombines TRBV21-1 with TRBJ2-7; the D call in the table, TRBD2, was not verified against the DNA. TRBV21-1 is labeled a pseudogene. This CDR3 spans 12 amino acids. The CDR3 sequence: CASSSKTSVAYF. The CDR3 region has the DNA TGTGCCAGCAGCTCCAAAACCAGTGTAGCGTACTTC.

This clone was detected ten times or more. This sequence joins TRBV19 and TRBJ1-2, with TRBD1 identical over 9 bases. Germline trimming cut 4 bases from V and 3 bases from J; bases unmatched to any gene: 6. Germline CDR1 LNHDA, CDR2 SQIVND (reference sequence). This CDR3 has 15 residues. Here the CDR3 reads CASSRDRDGDYGYTF. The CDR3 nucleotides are TGTGCCAGTAGTAGGGACAGGGATGGGGACTATGGCTACACCTTC.

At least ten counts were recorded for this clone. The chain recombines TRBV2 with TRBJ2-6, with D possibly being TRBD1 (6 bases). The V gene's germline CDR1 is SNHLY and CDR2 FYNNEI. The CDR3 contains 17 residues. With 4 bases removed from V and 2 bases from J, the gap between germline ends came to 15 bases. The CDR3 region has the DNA TGTGCCAGCAGTGCCGACCCAGGGGAACCTGGGGCCAACGTCCTGACTTTC. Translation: CASSADPGEPGANVLTF.

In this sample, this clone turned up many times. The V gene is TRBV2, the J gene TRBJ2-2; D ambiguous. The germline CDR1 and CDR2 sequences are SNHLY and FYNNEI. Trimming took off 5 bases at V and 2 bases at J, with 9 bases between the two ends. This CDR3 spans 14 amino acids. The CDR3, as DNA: TGTGCCAGCAGTCTAACTGTAAACACCGGGGAGCTGTTTTTT. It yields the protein CASSLTVNTGELFF. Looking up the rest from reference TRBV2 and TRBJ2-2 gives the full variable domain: EPEVTQTPSHQVTQMGQEVILRCVPISNHLYFYWYRQILGQKVEFLVSFYNNEISEKSEIFDDQFSVERPDGSNFTLKIRSTKLEDSAMYFCASSLTVNTGELFFGEGSRLTVL.

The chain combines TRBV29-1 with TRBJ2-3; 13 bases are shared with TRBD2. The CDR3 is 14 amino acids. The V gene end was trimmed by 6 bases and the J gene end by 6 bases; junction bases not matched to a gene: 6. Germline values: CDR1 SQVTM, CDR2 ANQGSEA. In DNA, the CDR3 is TGCAGCGTAATACTAGCGGGAGGGCGTGATACGCAGTATTTT. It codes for CSVILAGGRDTQYF.

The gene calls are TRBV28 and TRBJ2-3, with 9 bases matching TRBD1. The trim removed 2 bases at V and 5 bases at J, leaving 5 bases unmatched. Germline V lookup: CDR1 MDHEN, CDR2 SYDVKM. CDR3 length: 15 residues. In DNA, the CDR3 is TGTGCCAGCAGTTTAAGACAGGGGGGGGTAGATACGCAGTATTTT. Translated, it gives CASSLRQGGVDTQYF.

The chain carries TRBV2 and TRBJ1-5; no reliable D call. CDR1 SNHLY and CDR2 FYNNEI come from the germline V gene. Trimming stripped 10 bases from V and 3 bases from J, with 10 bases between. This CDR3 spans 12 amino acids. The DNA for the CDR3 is TGTGCCACCCAGCCCGACAATCAGCCCCAGCATTTT. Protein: CATQPDNQPQHF.

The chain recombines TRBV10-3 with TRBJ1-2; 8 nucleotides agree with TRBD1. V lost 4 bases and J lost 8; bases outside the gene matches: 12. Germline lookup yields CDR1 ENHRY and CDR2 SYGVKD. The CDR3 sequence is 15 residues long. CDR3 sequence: CAISAPDREFEGYTF. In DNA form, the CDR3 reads TGTGCCATCAGTGCTCCGGACAGGGAATTCGAGGGCTACACCTTC.

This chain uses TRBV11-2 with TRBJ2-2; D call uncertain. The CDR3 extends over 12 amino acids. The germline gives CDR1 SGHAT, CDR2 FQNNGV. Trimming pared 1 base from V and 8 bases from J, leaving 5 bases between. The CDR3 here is CASSLAVGELFF. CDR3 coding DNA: TGTGCCAGCAGCTTAGCAGTTGGGGAGCTGTTTTTT.

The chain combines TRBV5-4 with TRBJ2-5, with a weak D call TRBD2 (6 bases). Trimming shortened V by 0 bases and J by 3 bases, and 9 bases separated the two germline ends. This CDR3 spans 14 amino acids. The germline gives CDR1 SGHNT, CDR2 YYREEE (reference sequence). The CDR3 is CASSLVGSKETQYF. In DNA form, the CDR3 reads TGTGCCAGCAGCTTGGTCGGGAGTAAAGAGACCCAGTACTTC.

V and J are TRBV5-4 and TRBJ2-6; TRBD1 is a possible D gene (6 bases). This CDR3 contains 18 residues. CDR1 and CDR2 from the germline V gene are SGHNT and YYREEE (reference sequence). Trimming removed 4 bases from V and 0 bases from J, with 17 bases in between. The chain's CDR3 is CASSEPRGSSSGANVLTF. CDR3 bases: TGTGCCAGCAGCGAACCCAGGGGATCGAGCTCTGGGGCCAACGTCCTGACTTTC.

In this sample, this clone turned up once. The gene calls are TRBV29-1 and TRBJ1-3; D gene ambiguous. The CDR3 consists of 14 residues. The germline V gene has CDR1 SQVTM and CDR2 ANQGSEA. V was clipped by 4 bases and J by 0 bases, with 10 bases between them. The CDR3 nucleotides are TGCAGCGTTGTTAGCGACGGCTCTGGAAACACCATATATTTT. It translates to CSVVSDGSGNTIYF.

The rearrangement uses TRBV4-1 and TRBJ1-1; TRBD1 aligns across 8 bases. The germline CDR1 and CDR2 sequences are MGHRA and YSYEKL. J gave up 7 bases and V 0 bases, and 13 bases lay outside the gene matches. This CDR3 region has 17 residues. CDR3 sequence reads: CASSQEAPNRGSDEAFF. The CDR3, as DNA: TGCGCCAGCAGCCAAGAAGCCCCGAACAGGGGGTCCGATGAAGCTTTCTTT.